The present TCR beta chain was sequenced within a study of blood T cell repertoires in COVID-19 (dated by TCRdb to the early 2020s). For context, the study as a whole: Samples covering the acute and convalescent phases of COVID-19 were provided by collaborators in the United States, Italy and Spain. The prospective study material was composed of cDNA or gDNA derived from T cells, B-cell-depleted T cells, or PBMCs. The dataset comprised deeply sampled blood TCRbeta repertoires from subjects exposed to, actively infected with, or recovered from COVID-19. A freely available public database, intended as a resource for researchers studying the immune response to SARS-CoV-2, is where the repertoires were released. Samples came from the ongoing ImmuneRACE study (first 160 participants) plus 1,254 subjects from 6 global collaborators. A de-identified subject ID, COVID-19 status, age in years and sex were almost always included in the sample metadata. Where available, HLA class I and class II types were taken from metadata supplied by the sample provider and were not determined by assay-based typing. What the work shows at the level of the full study, not this receptor alone: The quantity of clinical and demographic metadata differed by source and by participant and was supplied without curation.

Enrolling through a virtual design, the prospective study's participants ranged in age from about 18 to 89 years and lived across 24 United States geographic areas. To assign participants to cohorts, the prospective study relied on clinical history that participants themselves reported in a screening survey and a study questionnaire. Exposed participants had been in contact with someone with a PCR-confirmed or clinician-diagnosed COVID-19 case within 2 weeks of study entry. In the prospective study, whole blood, serum and a nasopharyngeal or oropharyngeal swab were collected from each participant by mobile phlebotomists. Prospective study participants could optionally give additional blood draws and questionnaires over a roughly 2-month period. Before DNA extraction, blood samples from the prospective study were shipped at room temperature or frozen. TCRbeta CDR3 regions were amplified from genomic DNA by means of the immunoSEQ Assay, a bias-controlled multiplex PCR. In the original analysis: Within the assay, amplification of reference gene primers was used to estimate how many nucleated cells each sample contained. To quantify the absolute abundance of each unique TCRbeta CDR3 rearrangement, sequence reads were collapsed and filtered. For each sample, productive Simpson clonality was calculated as the square root of Simpson's diversity index over productive rearrangements. TCRdb holds this immuneACCESS table with in-frame rearrangements only. Some clones are missing; in checked studies, unresolved V genes explain under half, and the rest has no known cause. V and J calls and clone size are those listed in that table; D and trimming were worked out from the DNA. Counted in this sample were 200,000 to 250,000 clones; approximately 83% of them appeared once. The ten largest account for 4.8% of the sample.

As concerns this clone: Its antigen remains undetermined. Base qualities are not at hand, and no much larger clone is one base apart.

V is pruned by 8 bases and J by 7 bases, leaving 0 bases of the junction without a gene match. Taken from the germline V gene (reference sequence), the CDR1 and CDR2 loops are WNHNN and SYGVQD. The cysteine opens and the phenylalanine closes a CDR3 of 13 amino acids. The CDR3 DNA has 39 bases and is translated from base 1. This receptor chain uses TRBV10-1 and TRBJ2-1; the junction holds 15 bases that match TRBD2. Sequenced input: PBMCs or T cells enriched from blood (not recorded which). This sequence originates from a woman in her 50s who had been exposed to COVID-19. The DNA sequence follows: TGCGCCAGCGGACTAGCGGGGGGGAATGAGCAGTTCTTC. Translated, it gives CASGLAGGNEQFF.